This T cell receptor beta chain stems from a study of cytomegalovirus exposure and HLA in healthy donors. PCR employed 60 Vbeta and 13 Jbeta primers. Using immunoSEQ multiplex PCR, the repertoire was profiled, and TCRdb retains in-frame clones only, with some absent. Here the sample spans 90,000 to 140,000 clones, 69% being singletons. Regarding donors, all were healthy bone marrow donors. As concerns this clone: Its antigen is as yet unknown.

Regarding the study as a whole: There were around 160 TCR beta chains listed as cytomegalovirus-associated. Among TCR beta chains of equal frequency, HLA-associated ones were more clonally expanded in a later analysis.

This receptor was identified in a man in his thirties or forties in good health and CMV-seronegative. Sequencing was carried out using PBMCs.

The CDR3, as DNA: TGTGCCAGCAGTCACCGGGACAGGCTCTACGAGCAGTACTTC. Its protein product is CASSHRDRLYEQYF. This rearrangement joins TRBV7-2 to TRBJ2-7, with 8 nucleotides matching TRBD1. This CDR3 comprises 14 residues. V lost 6 bases to trimming and J lost 3 bases; unmatched junction nucleotides: 7. Per germline, CDR1 SGHTA and CDR2 FQGNSA.